This T cell receptor beta chain comes out of a study of blood T cell repertoires in COVID-19. Clones were read by immunoSEQ multiplex PCR, and TCRdb kept only the in-frame ones, dropping some. The table shows 68,000 or so clones, with approximately 79% occurring only once. CDR3 length: 13 amino acids. V lost 0 bases and J lost 3, with 6 bases in between. Looked up from germline, CDR1 is SGDLS and CDR2 is YYNGEE. The origin of this receptor is a woman in her 50s with acute or convalescent COVID-19. The sample taken for sequencing was peripheral blood. The chain has TRBV9 and TRBJ1-1; no reliable D call. In nucleotides, the CDR3 is TGTGCCAGCAGCGTAGTAATAGACACTGAAGCTTTCTTT. This translates into CASSVVIDTEAFF. The full variable domain, with the rest looked up from reference TRBV9 and TRBJ1-1, is DSGVTQTPKHLITATGQRVTLRCSPRSGDLSVYWYQQSLDQGLQFLIQYYNGEERAKGNILERFSAQQFPDLHSELNLSSLELGDSALYFCASSVVIDTEAFFGQGTRLTVV.